This TCR beta chain was sequenced for a study of breast tumors, draining lymph nodes, adjacent tissues. Study conclusions and caveats: Tumor and nontumor repertoires were significantly more similar in luminal-like than in basal-like breast cancer. Data fit most tumor T cells coming from lymph node, expanding in tumor.

Germline V gene lookup returns CDR1 MNHNY and CDR2 SVGAGI (reference sequence). The CDR3 has 12 amino acids. V dropped 6 bases and J dropped 8; count of bases not matched to a gene: 4. Concerning this clonotype itself: Antigen unknown.

Breast cancer patients provided tissue from their axillary draining lymph nodes. TCRdb re-analysed the multiplex PCR reads in MiXCR, keeping a single row per CDR3 protein. The sample holds fewer than 140,000 distinct CDR3 sequences, more than 30% seen once. The sequenced material came from axillary lymph node tissue. This TCR came from a female donor with breast cancer. Some clones in this sample may be carry-over from other donors' samples. The V gene is TRBV6-6, the J gene TRBJ1-5; TRBD1 matches at 7 bases. In DNA, the CDR3 is TGTGCCAGCAGGCGACAGGGAAAGCCCCAGCATTTT. Translated, it gives CASRRQGKPQHF.